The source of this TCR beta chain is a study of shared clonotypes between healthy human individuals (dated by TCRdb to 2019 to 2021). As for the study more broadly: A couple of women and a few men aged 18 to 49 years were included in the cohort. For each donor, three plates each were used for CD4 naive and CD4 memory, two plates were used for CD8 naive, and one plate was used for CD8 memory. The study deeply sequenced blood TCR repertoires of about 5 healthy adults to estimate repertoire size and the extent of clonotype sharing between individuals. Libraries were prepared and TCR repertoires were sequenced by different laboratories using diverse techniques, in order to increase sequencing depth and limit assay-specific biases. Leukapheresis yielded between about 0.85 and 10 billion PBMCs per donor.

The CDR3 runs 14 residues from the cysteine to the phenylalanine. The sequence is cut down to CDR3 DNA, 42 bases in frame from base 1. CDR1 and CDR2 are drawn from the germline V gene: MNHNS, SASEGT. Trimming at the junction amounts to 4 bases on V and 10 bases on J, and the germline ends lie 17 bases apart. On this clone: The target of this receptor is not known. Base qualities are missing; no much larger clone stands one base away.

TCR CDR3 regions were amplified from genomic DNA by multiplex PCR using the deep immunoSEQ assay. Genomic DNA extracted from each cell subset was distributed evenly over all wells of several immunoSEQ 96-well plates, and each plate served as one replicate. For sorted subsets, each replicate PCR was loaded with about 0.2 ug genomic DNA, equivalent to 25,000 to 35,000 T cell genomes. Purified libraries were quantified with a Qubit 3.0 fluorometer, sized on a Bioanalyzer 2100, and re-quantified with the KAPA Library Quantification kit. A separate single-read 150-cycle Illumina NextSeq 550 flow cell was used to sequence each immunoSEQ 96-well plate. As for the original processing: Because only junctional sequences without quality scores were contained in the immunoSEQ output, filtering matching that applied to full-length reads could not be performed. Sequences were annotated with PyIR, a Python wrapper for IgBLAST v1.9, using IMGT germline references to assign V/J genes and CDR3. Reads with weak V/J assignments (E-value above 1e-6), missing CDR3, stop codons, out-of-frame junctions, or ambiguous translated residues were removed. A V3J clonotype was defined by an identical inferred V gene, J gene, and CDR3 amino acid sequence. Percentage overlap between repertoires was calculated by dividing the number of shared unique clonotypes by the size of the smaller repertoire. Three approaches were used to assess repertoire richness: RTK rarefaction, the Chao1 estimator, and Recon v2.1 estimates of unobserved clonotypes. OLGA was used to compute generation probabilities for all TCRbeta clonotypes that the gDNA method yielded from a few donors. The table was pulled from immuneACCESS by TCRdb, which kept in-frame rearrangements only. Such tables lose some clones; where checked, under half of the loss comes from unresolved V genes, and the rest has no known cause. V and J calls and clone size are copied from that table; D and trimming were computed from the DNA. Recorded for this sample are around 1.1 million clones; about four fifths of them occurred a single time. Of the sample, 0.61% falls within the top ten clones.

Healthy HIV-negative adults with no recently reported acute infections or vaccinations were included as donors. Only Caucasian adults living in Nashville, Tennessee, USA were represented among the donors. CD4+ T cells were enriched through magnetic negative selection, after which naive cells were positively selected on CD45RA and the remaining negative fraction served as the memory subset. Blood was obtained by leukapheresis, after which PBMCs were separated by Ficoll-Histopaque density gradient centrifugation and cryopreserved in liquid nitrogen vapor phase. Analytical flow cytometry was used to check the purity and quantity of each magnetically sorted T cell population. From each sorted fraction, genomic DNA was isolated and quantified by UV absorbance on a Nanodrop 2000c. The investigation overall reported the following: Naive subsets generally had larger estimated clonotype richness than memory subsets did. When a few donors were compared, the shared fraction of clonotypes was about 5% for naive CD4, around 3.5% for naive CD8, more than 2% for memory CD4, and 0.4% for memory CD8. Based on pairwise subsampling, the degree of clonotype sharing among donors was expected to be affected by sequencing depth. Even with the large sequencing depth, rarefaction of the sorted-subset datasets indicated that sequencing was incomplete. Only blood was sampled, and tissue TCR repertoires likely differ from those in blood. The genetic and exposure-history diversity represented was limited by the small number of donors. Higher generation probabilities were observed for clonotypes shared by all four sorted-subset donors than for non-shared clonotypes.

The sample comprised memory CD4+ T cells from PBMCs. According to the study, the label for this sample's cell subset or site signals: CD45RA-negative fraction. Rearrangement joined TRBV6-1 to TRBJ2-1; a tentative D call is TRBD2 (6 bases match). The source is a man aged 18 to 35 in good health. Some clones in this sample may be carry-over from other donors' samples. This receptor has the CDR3 CASSVAGPNPEQFF. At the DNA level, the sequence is TGTGCCAGCAGTGTGGCGGGACCCAATCCCGAGCAGTTCTTC.